This entry features one T cell receptor (beta chain) sequence. Its antigen is currently unknown. This specimen belongs to a study of brain T cells in children with intractable seizures. Trimming pared 2 bases from V and 4 bases from J, leaving 11 bases between. Looked up from germline, CDR1 is MNHEY and CDR2 is SVGAGI. The CDR3 is made up of 15 amino acids. Whole-study findings and limits: Clones missing pre-surgery may reflect undersampling of that blood sample.

Some clones are missing from TCRdb's copy, which holds only in-frame ones; the method was immunoSEQ multiplex PCR. This table has tens of thousands of clones, about 93% appearing once. Pre-surgery treatment included at least one anti-epileptic drug. Sequencing was performed on peripheral blood, taken at surgery. The chain joins TRBV6-5 to TRBJ2-2; TRBD2 might be the D (6 bases). The clonotype originates from a boy under two years old with tuberous sclerosis and intractable seizures. CDR3 nucleotide sequence: TGTGCCAGCAGTTACGGGGTCGGGGGCACCGGGGAGCTGTTTTTT. It codes for CASSYGVGGTGELFF.